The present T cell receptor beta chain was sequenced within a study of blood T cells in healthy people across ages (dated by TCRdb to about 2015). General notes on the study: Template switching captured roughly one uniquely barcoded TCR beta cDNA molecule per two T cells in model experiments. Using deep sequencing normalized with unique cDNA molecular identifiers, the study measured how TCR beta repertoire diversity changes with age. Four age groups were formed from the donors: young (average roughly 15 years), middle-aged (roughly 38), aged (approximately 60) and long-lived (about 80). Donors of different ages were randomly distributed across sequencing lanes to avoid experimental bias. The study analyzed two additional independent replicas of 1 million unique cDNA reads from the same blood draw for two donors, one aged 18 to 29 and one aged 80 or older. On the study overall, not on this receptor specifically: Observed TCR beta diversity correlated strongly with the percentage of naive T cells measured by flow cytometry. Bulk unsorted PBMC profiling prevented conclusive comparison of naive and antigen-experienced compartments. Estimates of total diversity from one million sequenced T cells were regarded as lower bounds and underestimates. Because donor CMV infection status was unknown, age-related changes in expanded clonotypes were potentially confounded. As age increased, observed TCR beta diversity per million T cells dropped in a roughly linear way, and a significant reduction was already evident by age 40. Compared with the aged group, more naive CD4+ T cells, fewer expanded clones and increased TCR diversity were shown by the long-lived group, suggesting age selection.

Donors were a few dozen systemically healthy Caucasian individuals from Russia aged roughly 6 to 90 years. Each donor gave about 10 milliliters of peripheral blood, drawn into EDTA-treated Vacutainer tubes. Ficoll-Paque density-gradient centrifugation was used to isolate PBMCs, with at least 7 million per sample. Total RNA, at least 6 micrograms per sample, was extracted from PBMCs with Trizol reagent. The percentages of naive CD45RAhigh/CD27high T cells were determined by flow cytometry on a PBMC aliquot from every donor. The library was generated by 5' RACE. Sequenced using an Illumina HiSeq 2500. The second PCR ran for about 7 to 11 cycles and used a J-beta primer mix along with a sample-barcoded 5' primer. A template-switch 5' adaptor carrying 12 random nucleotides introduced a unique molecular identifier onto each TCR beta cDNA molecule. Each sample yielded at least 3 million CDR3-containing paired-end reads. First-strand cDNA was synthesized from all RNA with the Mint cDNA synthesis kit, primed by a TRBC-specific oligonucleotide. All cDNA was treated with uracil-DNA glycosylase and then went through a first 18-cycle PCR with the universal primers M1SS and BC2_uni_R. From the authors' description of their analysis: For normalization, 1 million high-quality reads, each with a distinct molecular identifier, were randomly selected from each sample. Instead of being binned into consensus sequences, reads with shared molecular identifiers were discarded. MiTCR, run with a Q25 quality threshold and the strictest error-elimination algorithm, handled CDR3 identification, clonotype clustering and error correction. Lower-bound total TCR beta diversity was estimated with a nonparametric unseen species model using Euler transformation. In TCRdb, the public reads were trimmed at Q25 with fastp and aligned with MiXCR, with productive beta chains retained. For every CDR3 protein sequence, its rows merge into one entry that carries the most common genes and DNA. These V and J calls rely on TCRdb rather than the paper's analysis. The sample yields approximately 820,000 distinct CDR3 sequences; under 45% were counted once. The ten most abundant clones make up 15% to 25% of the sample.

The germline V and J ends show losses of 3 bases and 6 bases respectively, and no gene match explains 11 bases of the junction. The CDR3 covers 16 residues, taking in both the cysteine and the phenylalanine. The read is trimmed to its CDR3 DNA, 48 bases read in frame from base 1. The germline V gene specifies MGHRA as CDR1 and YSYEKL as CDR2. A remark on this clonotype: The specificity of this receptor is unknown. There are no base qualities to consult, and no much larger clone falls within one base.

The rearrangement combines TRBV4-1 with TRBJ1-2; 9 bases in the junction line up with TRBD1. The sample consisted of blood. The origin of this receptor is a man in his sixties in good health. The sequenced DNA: TGCGCCAGCAGCCACTCACATACCGGGACAGGGAATGGCTACACCTTC. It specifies CASSHSHTGTGNGYTF.